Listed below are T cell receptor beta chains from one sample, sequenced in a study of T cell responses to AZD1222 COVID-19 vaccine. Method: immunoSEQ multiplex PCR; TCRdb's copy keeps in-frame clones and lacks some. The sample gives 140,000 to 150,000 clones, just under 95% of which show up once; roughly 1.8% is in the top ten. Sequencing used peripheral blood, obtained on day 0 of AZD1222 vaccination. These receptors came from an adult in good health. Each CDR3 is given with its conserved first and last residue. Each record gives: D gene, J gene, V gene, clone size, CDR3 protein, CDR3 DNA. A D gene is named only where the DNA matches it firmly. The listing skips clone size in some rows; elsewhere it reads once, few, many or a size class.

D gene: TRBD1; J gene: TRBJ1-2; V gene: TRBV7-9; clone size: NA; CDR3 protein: CASSPPGQGLTGYTF; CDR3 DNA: TGTGCCAGCAGCCCACCGGGACAGGGCCTAACCGGCTACACCTTC
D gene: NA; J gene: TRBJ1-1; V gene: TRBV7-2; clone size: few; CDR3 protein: CASSLRSWNTEAFF; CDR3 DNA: TGTGCCAGCAGCTTGCGTAGCTGGAACACTGAAGCTTTCTTT
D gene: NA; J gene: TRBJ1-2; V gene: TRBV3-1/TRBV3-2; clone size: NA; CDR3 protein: CASSQDYTGNYGYTF; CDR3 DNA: TGTGCCAGCAGCCAAGATTATACAGGGAACTATGGCTACACCTTC
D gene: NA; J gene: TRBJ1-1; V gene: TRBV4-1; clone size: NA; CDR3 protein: CASSQIAPGAEAFF; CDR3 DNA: TGCGCCAGCAGCCAAATAGCGCCCGGGGCAGAAGCTTTCTTT
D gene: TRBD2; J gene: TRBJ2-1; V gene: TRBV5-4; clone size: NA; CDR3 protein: CASSPSGGLAGVSEQFF; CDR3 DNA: TGTGCCAGCAGCCCTTCGGGGGGACTAGCGGGAGTCAGTGAGCAGTTCTTC
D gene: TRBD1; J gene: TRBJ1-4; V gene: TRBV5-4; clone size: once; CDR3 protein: CASSPGQTQEKLFF; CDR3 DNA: TGTGCCAGCAGCCCGGGACAGACACAAGAAAAACTGTTTTTT
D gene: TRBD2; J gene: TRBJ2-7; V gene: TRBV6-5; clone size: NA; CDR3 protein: CACRGGSSYEQYF; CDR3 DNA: TGTGCCTGTCGGGGCGGGAGCTCCTACGAGCAGTACTTC
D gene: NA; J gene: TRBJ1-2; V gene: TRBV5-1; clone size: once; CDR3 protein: CASSLALAGANYGYTF; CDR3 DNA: TGCGCCAGCAGCTTGGCCCTGGCAGGGGCTAACTATGGCTACACCTTC
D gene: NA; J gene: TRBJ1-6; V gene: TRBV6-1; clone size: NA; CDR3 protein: CASSEARNSPLHF; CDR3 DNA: TGTGCCAGCAGTGAAGCCAGGAATTCACCCCTCCACTTT
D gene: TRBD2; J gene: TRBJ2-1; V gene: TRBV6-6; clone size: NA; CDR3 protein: CASSRLAGGPGNEQFF; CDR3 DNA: TGTGCCAGCAGTCGACTAGCGGGAGGGCCCGGGAATGAGCAGTTCTTC
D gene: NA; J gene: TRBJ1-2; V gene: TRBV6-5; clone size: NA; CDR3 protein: CASSYLGGGYTF; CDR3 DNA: TGTGCCAGCAGTTATTTAGGGGGAGGCTACACCTTC
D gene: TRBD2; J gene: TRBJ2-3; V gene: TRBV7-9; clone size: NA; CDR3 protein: CASSLGTSPDTQYF; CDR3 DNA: TGTGCCAGCAGCCTAGGGACTAGCCCCGATACGCAGTATTTT
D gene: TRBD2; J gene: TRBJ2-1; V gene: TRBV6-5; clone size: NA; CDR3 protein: CASSYSPGGSYNEQFF; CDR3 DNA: TGTGCCAGCAGTTACTCGCCGGGAGGCTCCTACAATGAGCAGTTCTTC
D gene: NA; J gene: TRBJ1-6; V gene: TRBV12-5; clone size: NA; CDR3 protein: CASGRLIWGMTAGDNSPLHF; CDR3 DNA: TGTGCTAGTGGCAGACTGATCTGGGGAATGACAGCCGGGGACAATTCACCCCTCCACTTT
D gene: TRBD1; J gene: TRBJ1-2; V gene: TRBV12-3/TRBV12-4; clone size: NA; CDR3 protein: CASSKDRAYGYTF; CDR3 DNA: TGTGCCAGCAGTAAGGACAGGGCCTATGGCTACACCTTC
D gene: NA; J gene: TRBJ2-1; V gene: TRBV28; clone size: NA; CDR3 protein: CASSLLQGGDNEQFF; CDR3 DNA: TGTGCCAGCAGTTTACTTCAGGGTGGGGACAATGAGCAGTTCTTC
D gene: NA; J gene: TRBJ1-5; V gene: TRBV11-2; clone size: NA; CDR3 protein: CASSLDRTDQPQHF; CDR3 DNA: TGTGCCAGCAGCTTAGATCGGACGGATCAGCCCCAGCATTTT
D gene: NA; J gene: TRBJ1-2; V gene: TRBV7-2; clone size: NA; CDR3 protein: CASSLTTDYGYTF; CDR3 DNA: TGTGCCAGCAGCTTAACGACAGACTATGGCTACACCTTC
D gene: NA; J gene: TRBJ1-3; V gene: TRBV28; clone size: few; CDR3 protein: CASSRLGAGGNTIYF; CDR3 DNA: TGTGCCAGCAGTCGCCTGGGGGCGGGTGGAAACACCATATATTTT
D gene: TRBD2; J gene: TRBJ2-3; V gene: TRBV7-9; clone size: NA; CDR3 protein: CASSSPTGGGSDTQYF; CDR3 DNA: TGTGCCAGCAGCTCCCCGACGGGGGGGGGCTCAGATACGCAGTATTTT
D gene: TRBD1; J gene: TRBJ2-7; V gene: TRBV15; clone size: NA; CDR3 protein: CATSRTGQGRHYEQYF; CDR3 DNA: TGTGCCACCAGCAGAACCGGACAGGGGCGACACTACGAGCAGTACTTC
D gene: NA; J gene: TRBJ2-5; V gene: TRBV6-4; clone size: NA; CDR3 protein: CASRRAPGETQYF; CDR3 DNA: TGTGCCAGCAGGAGGGCACCGGGGGAGACCCAGTACTTC
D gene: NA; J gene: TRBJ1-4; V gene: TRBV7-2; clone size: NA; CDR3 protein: CASARGPNEKLFF; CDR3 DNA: TGTGCCAGCGCGAGGGGTCCTAATGAAAAACTGTTTTTT
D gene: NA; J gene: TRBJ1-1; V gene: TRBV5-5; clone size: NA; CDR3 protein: CASSQSRRGGTTEAFF; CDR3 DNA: TGTGCCAGCAGCCAATCTCGGCGCGGGGGAACCACTGAAGCTTTCTTT
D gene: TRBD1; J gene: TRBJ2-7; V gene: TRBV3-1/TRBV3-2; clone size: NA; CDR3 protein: CASRALGDRAYEQYF; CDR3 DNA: TGTGCCAGCAGGGCTTTGGGGGACAGGGCCTACGAGCAGTACTTC
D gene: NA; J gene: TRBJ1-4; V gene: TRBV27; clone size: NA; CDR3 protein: CASTRHRFTGEKLFF; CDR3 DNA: TGTGCCAGCACGCGGCACAGATTTACGGGTGAAAAACTGTTTTTT
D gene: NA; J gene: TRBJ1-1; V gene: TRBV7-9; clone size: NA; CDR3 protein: CASSLVGGETEAFF; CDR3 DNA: TGTGCCAGCAGCTTAGTCGGGGGAGAGACTGAAGCTTTCTTT
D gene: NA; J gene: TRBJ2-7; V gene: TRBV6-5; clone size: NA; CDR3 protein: CASSYSKWALEQYF; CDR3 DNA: TGTGCCAGCAGTTACTCGAAGTGGGCCCTCGAGCAGTACTTC